Included here is one TCR beta chain sequence, with context. Its cognate antigen is unknown. This specimen belongs to a study of vaccination and CD4 T cells after COVID-19. Looking at the study overall: Collection of post-vaccine samples followed dose two by a median around 70 days, spanning a range of 14 to 241. The control cultures got either a CEFX pool, an HIV-1 Nef pool, or no peptide at all.

Regarding treatment: roughly 10-day PBMC culture with coronavirus spike peptide pools or control peptides (ViraFEST assay). Culture of 2 million to 2.5 million PBMCs per well took place with around 10 IU/ml IL-2 and roughly 10 ug/ml peptide pools. Fresh IL-2 medium was used to replace half of the medium on days 3 and 7. The Oncomine TCR Beta short-read assay sequenced DNA from cultured CD4+ T cells. TCRdb reprocessed the PCR reads via MiXCR and lists one record per CDR3 protein. This table holds 5,500 to 7,500 distinct CDR3 sequences, about three fifths found once. Material: CD4+ T cells from blood, cultured in vitro. This clonotype was obtained from a human donor who had recovered from COVID-19.

The chain's CDR3 is CASSQARGATNEKLFF. The CDR3 bases are TGCGCCAGCAGCCAGGCGCGCGGTGCAACTAATGAAAAACTGTTTTTT. The chain uses TRBV4-1 and TRBJ1-4; no reliable D call. Between the trimmed V and J ends, which lost 3 bases and 0 bases, there was a span of 11 bases. Germline V gene data show CDR1 as MGHRA and CDR2 as YSYEKL. CDR3 length equals 16 residues.